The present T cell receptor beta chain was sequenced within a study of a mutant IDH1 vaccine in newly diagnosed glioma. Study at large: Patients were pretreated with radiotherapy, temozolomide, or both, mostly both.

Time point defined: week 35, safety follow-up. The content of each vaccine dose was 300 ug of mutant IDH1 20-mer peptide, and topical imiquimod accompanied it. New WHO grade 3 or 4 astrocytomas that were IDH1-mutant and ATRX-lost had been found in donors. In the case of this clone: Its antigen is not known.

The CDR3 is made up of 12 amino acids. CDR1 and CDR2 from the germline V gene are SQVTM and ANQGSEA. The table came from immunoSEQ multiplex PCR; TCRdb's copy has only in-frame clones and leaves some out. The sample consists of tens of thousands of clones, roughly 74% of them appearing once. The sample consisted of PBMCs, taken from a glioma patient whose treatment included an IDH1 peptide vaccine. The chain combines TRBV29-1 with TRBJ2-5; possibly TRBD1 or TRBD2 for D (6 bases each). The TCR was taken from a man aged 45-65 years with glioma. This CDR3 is CGHRGAGETQYF. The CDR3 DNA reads TGCGGACATAGGGGGGCCGGGGAGACCCAGTACTTC.